This entry concerns a single T cell receptor beta chain. TCRdb itself ran the RT-PCR reads through MiXCR, one entry per CDR3 protein. The data contain approximately 150,000 distinct CDR3 sequences, more than 20% of them seen just once; the ten biggest clones take up roughly 26%. This entry comes from a study of patients and donors after allogeneic stem cell transplantation. The CDR3 runs 14 residues. The junction had 7 bases not matched to a gene; V was cut back by 8 bases and J by 7 bases. Germline CDR1 is SGHTA and CDR2 is FQGTGA. The chain carries TRBV7-3 and TRBJ1-6; 8 bases are shared with TRBD1. Sequencing input: blood, either unsorted or a sorted T cell fraction (not recorded which). The sequence came from a human donor who was either an allogeneic HSCT recipient or a stem cell or donor lymphocyte infusion donor (not recorded which). It is not recorded whose cells these are; they may come from a transplant donor. CDR3 DNA sequence: TGTGCCAGCTCCTCGACAGGGGAAAATTCACCCCTCCACTTT. Protein product: CASSSTGENSPLHF.